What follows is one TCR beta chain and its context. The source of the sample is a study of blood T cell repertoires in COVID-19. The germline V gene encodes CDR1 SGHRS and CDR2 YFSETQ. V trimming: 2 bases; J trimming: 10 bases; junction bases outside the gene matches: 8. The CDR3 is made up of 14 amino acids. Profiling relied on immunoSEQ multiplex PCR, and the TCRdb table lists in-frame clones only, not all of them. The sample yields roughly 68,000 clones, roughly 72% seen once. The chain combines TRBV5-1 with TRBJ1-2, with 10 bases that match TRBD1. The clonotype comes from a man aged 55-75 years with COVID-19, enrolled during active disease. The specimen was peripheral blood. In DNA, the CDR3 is TGCGCCAGCAGCTTCGGGACAGGGGAAGACGTCTACACCTTC. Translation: CASSFGTGEDVYTF.